The 32 T cell receptor beta chains below all came from one sample that was sequenced in a study of T-cell reconstitution after alpha-beta-depleted transplantation in children. Unique molecular identifiers were incorporated into the prepared TCRbeta library. TCRdb passed the PCR reads through MiXCR, listing each CDR3 protein once. Among tens of thousands of distinct CDR3 sequences listed, roughly 5% were seen once. Here the sequenced sample was PBMCs, mostly from graft donor cells, taken 180 days after TCRalphabeta/CD19-depleted stem cell transplant. The receptors originated from a boy in the first two years of life who had a stem cell transplant for acute myeloid leukemia, so the T cells may come from the graft donor.

This clonotype was observed many times. The rearrangement joins TRBV20-1 to TRBJ1-1; D gene uncertain. Germline CDR1 reads DFQATT; CDR2 reads SNEGSKA (reference sequence). Trimming removed 3 bases from V and 1 base from J, with 9 bases in between. The CDR3 loop spans 13 amino acids. The CDR3 DNA is TGCAGTGCTAGTTTGTTGGAGAACACTGAAGCTTTCTTT. It specifies CSASLLENTEAFF.

This clonotype was detected many times. The genes are TRBV11-2 and TRBJ2-3; 10 positions match TRBD1. Germline CDR1 is SGHAT and CDR2 is FQNNGV. Trimming at V came to 5 bases and at J to 0 bases, leaving 14 bases not matched to a gene. This CDR3 spans 19 amino acids. This CDR3 reads CASSPRGQGTYRSTDTQYF. The CDR3 coding sequence is TGTGCCAGCAGCCCTCGGGGACAGGGGACCTACCGGAGCACAGATACGCAGTATTTT. The complete variable domain, with remaining parts taken from reference TRBV11-2 and TRBJ2-3, reads EAGVAQSPRYKIIEKRQSVAFWCNPISGHATLYWYQQILGQGPKLLIQFQNNGVVDDSQLPKDRFSAERLKGVDSTLKIQPAKLEDSAVYLCASSPRGQGTYRSTDTQYFGPGTRLTVL.

In this sample, this clonotype turned up many times. The V gene is TRBV29-1, the J gene TRBJ2-2; D is unresolved. V lost 1 base to trimming and J lost 3 bases, with 3 bases between them. The CDR3 is made up of 12 amino acids. Germline CDR1 SQVTM, CDR2 ANQGSEA. CDR3 loop: CSVEGYTGELFF. CDR3 DNA: TGCAGCGTTGAAGGGTACACCGGGGAGCTGTTTTTT.

This clonotype was detected ten times or more. The gene calls are TRBV7-9 and TRBJ2-5; 8 nucleotides agree with TRBD1. The CDR3 covers 14 residues. The V gene end was trimmed by 4 bases and the J gene end by 4 bases; junction bases not matched to a gene: 5. Germline-derived CDR1 and CDR2 are SEHNR and FQNEAQ (reference sequence). CDR3 bases: TGTGCCAGCAGCTCTTGGACAGGGATAGAGACCCAGTACTTC. Residues: CASSSWTGIETQYF.

This clonotype was observed at least ten times. V gene TRBV27 combines with J gene TRBJ2-5; maybe TRBD2 (5 bases). Germline V gene data show CDR1 as MNHEY and CDR2 as SMNVEV (reference sequence). Trimming cost V 2 bases and J 7 bases, with 14 bases left between them. The CDR3 is made up of 14 amino acids. The CDR3 nucleotides read TGTGCCAGCAGTTTACTCCGGGGAATGGGGACCCAGTACTTC. Translation: CASSLLRGMGTQYF.

This clonotype was observed many times. The V and J genes are TRBV29-1 and TRBJ1-2, with a tentative D call TRBD1 (5 bases). The germline V and J ends were trimmed by 7 bases and 4 bases, with 16 bases remaining between them. CDR3 size: 13 residues. Germline CDR1 reads SQVTM; CDR2 reads ANQGSEA. CDR3 nucleotides: TGCAGCGCAGTGCTGGGGGGTGCCTATGGCTACACCTTC. Protein: CSAVLGGAYGYTF.

This clonotype was counted at least ten times. The CDR3 nucleotides are TGCGCCAGCAGCCACCGGGACAGGGATGATGAGCAGTTCTTC. As protein: CASSHRDRDDEQFF. This sequence joins TRBV5-1 and TRBJ2-1, with 9 bases aligning to TRBD1. The V segment lost 4 bases and the J segment 8 bases; nucleotides outside the gene matches: 7. The CDR3 extends over 14 amino acids. Germline-derived CDR1 and CDR2 are SGHRS and YFSETQ.

The chain combines TRBV5-4 with TRBJ2-7, with D maybe TRBD1 (6 bases). Germline loops: CDR1 SGHNT, CDR2 YYREEE (reference sequence). CDR3 length equals 14 residues. V dropped 4 bases and J dropped 5 bases, with 16 bases sitting between them. This CDR3 reads CASSTGQIPHEQYF. In DNA form, the CDR3 reads TGTGCCAGCAGCACGGGACAAATTCCCCACGAGCAGTACTTC.

The rearrangement uses TRBV4-1 and TRBJ2-1, with TRBD2 matching over 7 bases. The CDR3 sequence is 17 residues long. Germline V gives CDR1 MGHRA, CDR2 YSYEKL. The V segment lost 0 bases and the J segment 6 bases; nucleotides outside the gene matches: 11. CDR3 amino acids: CASSQDGNGGIPNEQFF. As DNA, the CDR3 is TGCGCCAGCAGCCAAGATGGTAACGGGGGGATCCCCAATGAGCAGTTCTTC.

This clonotype showed up many times. V is TRBV5-1 and J is TRBJ2-7, with TRBD1 identical over 9 bases. Trimming at V came to 1 base and at J to 1 base, leaving 9 bases not matched to a gene. The CDR3 has 17 residues. Germline loops: CDR1 SGHRS, CDR2 YFSETQ. This CDR3 reads CASSLWLAGTGSYEQYF. Here the CDR3 DNA reads TGCGCCAGCAGCTTGTGGTTGGCGGGGACAGGGTCCTACGAGCAGTACTTC.

The sample holds many counts of this clonotype. This chain joins TRBV12-3 or TRBV12-4 and TRBJ2-7; D is unresolved. This CDR3 has 12 residues. V lost 3 bases and J lost 6, with 9 bases in between. In nucleotides, the CDR3 is TGTGCCAGCAGTTTGGAGTTTGGCGAGCAGTACTTC. Its translation: CASSLEFGEQYF.

In this sample, this clonotype turned up many times. The chain links TRBV20-1 to TRBJ2-3; TRBD2 is a possible D gene (5 bases). V lost 1 base and J lost 2, with 16 bases in between. Germline-derived CDR1 and CDR2 are DFQATT and SNEGSKA (reference sequence). The CDR3 is 16 amino acids. The DNA of the CDR3 is TGCAGTGCTAGAGTTGATCCGAGAGGGCTCACAGATACGCAGTATTTT. It is translated as CSARVDPRGLTDTQYF.

This clonotype occurred many times. The gene calls are TRBV5-4 and TRBJ1-5; D is undetermined. V was trimmed by 4 bases and J by 3 bases, leaving 11 bases between them. Germline V CDR1 and CDR2: SGHNT, YYREEE (reference sequence). This CDR3 is 14 amino acids long. The CDR3 is CASSLGPTNQPQHF. The DNA of the CDR3 is TGTGCCAGCAGCCTAGGACCGACCAATCAGCCCCAGCATTTT.

This clonotype has a count of ten or more. This rearrangement joins TRBV4-2 to TRBJ2-3, with D maybe TRBD1 (6 bases). Trimming stripped 0 bases from V and 0 bases from J, with 7 bases between. CDR1 and CDR2 from the germline V gene are LGHNA and YNFKEQ. The CDR3 loop spans 15 amino acids. In nucleotides, the CDR3 is TGTGCCAGCAGCCAAGAACAGGGAAGCACAGATACGCAGTATTTT. This codes for CASSQEQGSTDTQYF.

At least ten counts were recorded for this clonotype. The J gene is TRBJ1-1, the V gene TRBV5-6; 10 bases are a match to TRBD1. V gave up 4 bases and J gave up 1 base; unmatched junction bases: 10. The CDR3 loop spans 17 amino acids. CDR1 is SGHDT and CDR2 is YYEEEE in the germline V gene. CDR3: CASSTAIRTGGNTEAFF. In DNA form, the CDR3 reads TGTGCCAGCAGCACCGCGATCCGGACAGGGGGGAACACTGAAGCTTTCTTT. The entire variable domain, with the rest obtained from reference TRBV5-6 and TRBJ1-1, is as follows: DAGVTQSPTHLIKTRGQQVTLRCSPKSGHDTVSWYQQALGQGPQFIFQYYEEEERQRGNFPDRFSGHQFPNYSSELNVNALLLGDSALYLCASSTAIRTGGNTEAFFGQGTRLTVV.

This clonotype appeared many times. The rearrangement uses TRBV29-1 and TRBJ1-2; 8 bases map to TRBD1. CDR3 size: 14 residues. Germline V CDR1 and CDR2: SQVTM, ANQGSEA. V trimming: 6 bases; J trimming: 0 bases; junction bases outside the gene matches: 6. CDR3 sequence: CSVTGDPTNYGYTF. The DNA of the CDR3 is TGCAGCGTGACAGGGGACCCAACTAACTATGGCTACACCTTC.

This clonotype has a count of ten or more. The chain links TRBV7-8 to TRBJ1-5, with 7 nucleotides matching TRBD1. The length of the CDR3 is 17 residues. CDR1 and CDR2 (germline): SGHVS, FQNEAQ. Losses at the gene ends were 0 bases for V and 2 bases for J; bases not matched to a gene: 7. CDR3 loop: CASSLARGVNGNQPQHF. CDR3 nucleotide sequence: TGTGCCAGCAGCTTAGCCAGGGGGGTGAACGGCAATCAGCCCCAGCATTTT.

At least ten counts were recorded for this clonotype. The chain uses TRBV5-1 and TRBJ1-3, with TRBD1 as a possible D gene (5 bases). Germline loops: CDR1 SGHRS, CDR2 YFSETQ. V was shortened by 4 bases and J by 3 bases, with 8 bases between the two germline ends. The CDR3 is 13 amino acids. CDR3: CASSPDIGNTIYF. DNA for the CDR3: TGCGCCAGCAGCCCGGACATTGGAAACACCATATATTTT.

This clonotype occurred many times. V gene TRBV6-5 combines with J gene TRBJ1-1, with a weak D call TRBD1 (6 bases). The germline CDR1 and CDR2 sequences are MNHEY and SVGAGI. With 5 bases removed from V and 0 bases from J, the gap between germline ends came to 16 bases. The CDR3 is made up of 16 amino acids. The CDR3 DNA follows: TGTGCCAGCAGTATTGGAGGGACACAAGTGAACACTGAAGCTTTCTTT. This encodes CASSIGGTQVNTEAFF.

This clonotype appeared many times. Written as DNA, the CDR3 is TGTGCCAGCAGGCCCGGGGGGGTGTTCTACGAGCAGTACTTC. This codes for CASRPGGVFYEQYF. This sequence joins TRBV12-3 or TRBV12-4 and TRBJ2-7; 8 bases agree with TRBD2. The CDR3 consists of 14 residues. V shed 6 bases and J 3 bases; nucleotides not matched to a gene: 7.

This clonotype came up many times. The rearrangement joins TRBV12-3 or TRBV12-4 to TRBJ2-6; 9 bases are a match to TRBD1. CDR3 length: 17 amino acids. J was trimmed by 0 bases and V by 5 bases; bases with no gene match: 5. The CDR3 DNA reads as TGTGCCAGCAGTCCCACAGGGGGCCGCTCTGGGGCCAACGTCCTGACTTTC. It encodes CASSPTGGRSGANVLTF.

In this sample, this clonotype turned up many times. The rearrangement uses TRBV20-1 and TRBJ2-1; no firm D call. V was shortened by 1 base and J by 2 bases, with 15 bases between the two germline ends. The CDR3 totals 16 residues. Germline CDR1 reads DFQATT; CDR2 reads SNEGSKA (reference sequence). The CDR3 loop is CSARALLRLTYNEQFF. DNA for the CDR3: TGCAGTGCTAGAGCCCTTCTCCGTCTCACCTACAATGAGCAGTTCTTC.

This clonotype showed up many times. V and J are TRBV5-6 and TRBJ2-3, with TRBD1 matching over 7 bases. Trimming cost V 4 bases and J 0 bases; bases outside gene matches: 8. The CDR3 has 16 residues. Germline V lookup: CDR1 SGHDT, CDR2 YYEEEE. CDR3 nucleotide sequence: TGTGCCAGCAGCCCCAGAGGGGGCTTTAGCACAGATACGCAGTATTTT. This codes for CASSPRGGFSTDTQYF.

This clonotype was seen ten or more times. The chain joins TRBV12-3 or TRBV12-4 to TRBJ2-1; TRBD2 is a possible D gene (6 bases). V lost 8 bases to trimming and J lost 7 bases, with 21 bases between them. The length of the CDR3 is 15 residues. CDR3 loop: CASRHGAGNLNEQFF. CDR3 sequence (DNA): TGTGCCAGCCGCCATGGGGCGGGGAACTTAAATGAGCAGTTCTTC.

This clonotype was recorded at least ten times. CDR3 nucleotides: TGTGCCAGCAGTTCGTGGAGTGGCGGGGAGCTGTTTTTT. Protein sequence: CASSSWSGGELFF. The chain has TRBV12-3 or TRBV12-4 and TRBJ2-2; no definite D call. The CDR3 totals 13 residues. V dropped 4 bases and J dropped 7 bases, with 10 bases sitting between them.

This clonotype has at least ten counts. V usage is TRBV5-6 and J usage is TRBJ2-7; D may be TRBD1 or TRBD2 (6 bases each). The CDR3 runs 13 residues. Looked up from germline, CDR1 is SGHDT and CDR2 is YYEEEE. The germline V and J ends were trimmed by 4 bases and 8 bases, with 16 bases remaining between them. CDR3 loop: CASSPKGGAKQYF. The CDR3 DNA reads as TGTGCCAGCAGCCCCAAGGGGGGCGCCAAGCAGTACTTC.

This clonotype has ten or more counts. This chain links TRBV28 with TRBJ1-5, with D unresolved. Germline V gene sequence: CDR1 MDHEN, CDR2 SYDVKM. CDR3 length: 14 amino acids. Trimming shortened V by 2 bases and J by 5 bases, and 10 bases separated the two germline ends. The DNA for the CDR3 is TGTGCCAGCAGTTTACACGGGAACGATCAGCCCCAGCATTTT. Residues: CASSLHGNDQPQHF.

There are many counts of this clonotype. The J gene is TRBJ2-1, the V gene TRBV6-2 or TRBV6-3, with no clear D. Trimming cost V 8 bases and J 6 bases, with 14 bases left between them. From germline, CDR1 is MNHEY and CDR2 SVGEGT. There are 13 residues in the CDR3. The CDR3 here is CASHLGETNEQFF. The DNA for the CDR3 is TGTGCCAGCCACCTGGGCGAGACCAATGAGCAGTTCTTC.

At least ten counts were recorded for this clonotype. The J gene is TRBJ1-5, the V gene TRBV20-1; tentative D call: TRBD1 (5 bases). Trimming stripped 6 bases from V and 7 bases from J, with 16 bases between. Germline-derived CDR1 and CDR2 are DFQATT and SNEGSKA (reference sequence). This CDR3 has 13 amino acids. CDR3 in DNA: TGCAGTGCGCAGGGAATTCCCCAACAGCCCCAGCATTTT. Translation: CSAQGIPQQPQHF.

V and J are TRBV5-4 and TRBJ2-1, with 8 bases that match TRBD1. Germline CDR1 reads SGHNT; CDR2 reads YYREEE (reference sequence). The CDR3 length is 15 residues. V shed 3 bases and J 4 bases; nucleotides not matched to a gene: 6. CDR3 sequence reads: CASSSGQGLYNEQFF. The CDR3 coding sequence is TGTGCCAGCAGCTCCGGACAGGGATTATACAATGAGCAGTTCTTC.

To note about this clonotype: A read error may account for a junction end that differs from germline. Here the CDR3 DNA reads TGTGCCATCAGCCCGGGGGGCTACACCTTC. This translates into CAISPGGYTF. This sequence joins TRBV4-2 and TRBJ1-2, with unresolved D. This CDR3 contains 10 residues. Germline V gene lookup returns CDR1 LGHNA and CDR2 YNFKEQ.

At least ten counts were recorded for this clonotype. The chain is built from TRBV7-8 and TRBJ2-1; TRBD1 aligns across 8 bases. CDR3 size: 13 residues. J gave up 8 bases and V 5 bases, and 5 bases lay outside the gene matches. Germline V gene lookup returns CDR1 SGHVS and CDR2 FQNEAQ. CDR3 loop: CASSPGQGHEQFF. CDR3 DNA sequence: TGTGCCAGCAGCCCTGGACAGGGACATGAGCAGTTCTTC.